The 23 T cell receptor beta chains reported below all come from one sample, sequenced in a study of cytomegalovirus exposure and HLA in healthy donors. 60 Vbeta and 13 Jbeta primers were used in PCR. Assay: immunoSEQ multiplex PCR; the TCRdb copy retains only in-frame clones and omits some. The repertoire holds over 150,000 clones, with 70% to 75% as singletons. The specimen was PBMCs. These receptors came from a man aged 25-45 years in good health and CMV-seropositive.

This clone was seen more than once but under ten times. The chain has TRBV27 and TRBJ2-1, with D perhaps TRBD1 (5 bases). With 5 bases removed from V and 4 bases from J, the gap between germline ends came to 12 bases. The CDR3 has 14 residues. Germline V lookup: CDR1 MNHEY, CDR2 SMNVEV (reference sequence). The CDR3 nucleotides read TGTGCCAGCAGTAAGGGGTTCTTATACAATGAGCAGTTCTTC. It codes for CASSKGFLYNEQFF.

V and J are TRBV15 and TRBJ2-5, with unresolved D. The J call is uncertain, as TRBJ2-7 better fits the DNA end. Per germline, CDR1 LNHNV and CDR2 YYDKDF (reference sequence). The CDR3 runs to 13 residues. The DNA for the CDR3 is TGTGCCACCAGCAGAGATCGATCCTACGAGCAGTACTTC. Protein product: CATSRDRSYEQYF.

The genes are TRBV7-8 and TRBJ2-2; 7 bases are shared with TRBD2. This CDR3 contains 15 residues. The J segment lost 1 base and the V segment lost 5 bases, leaving 4 bases of the junction unmatched. Germline V gene data show CDR1 as SGHVS and CDR2 as FQNEAQ. CDR3 residues: CASSHGLGNTGELFF. Here the CDR3 DNA reads TGTGCCAGCAGCCACGGACTAGGGAACACCGGGGAGCTGTTTTTT. The full variable domain, its missing parts supplied by reference TRBV7-8 and TRBJ2-2, is GAGVSQSPRYKVAKRGQDVALRCDPISGHVSLFWYQQALGQGPEFLTYFQNEAQLDKSGLPSDRFFAERPEGSVSTLKIQRTQQEDSAVYLCASSHGLGNTGELFFGEGSRLTVL.

The chain couples TRBV7-2 to TRBJ1-4; D is undetermined. V dropped 3 bases and J dropped 5 bases, with 7 bases sitting between them. The CDR3 spans 13 residues. The germline V gene encodes CDR1 SGHTA and CDR2 FQGNSA. CDR3 region: CASSLAGNEKLFF. In DNA form, the CDR3 reads TGTGCCAGCAGCTTGGCCGGGAATGAAAAACTGTTTTTT.

This rearrangement joins TRBV15 to TRBJ2-2; 10 bases line up with TRBD1. The V gene end was trimmed by 11 bases and the J gene end by 7 bases; junction bases not matched to a gene: 7. Germline V gene data show CDR1 as LNHNV and CDR2 as YYDKDF (reference sequence). The CDR3 sequence is 13 residues long. CDR3 nucleotide sequence: TGTGCCGTCGGACAGGGGGTGGTCGGGGAGCTGTTTTTT. Protein sequence: CAVGQGVVGELFF. The whole variable domain, filled in from reference TRBV15 and TRBJ2-2, reads DAMVIQNPRYQVTQFGKPVTLSCSQTLNHNVMYWYQQKSSQAPKLLFHYYDKDFNNEADTPDNFQSRRPNTSFCFLDIRSPGLGDTAMYLCAVGQGVVGELFFGEGSRLTVL.

The chain joins TRBV2 to TRBJ2-7; 10 bases are shared with TRBD1. Germline CDR1 SNHLY, CDR2 FYNNEI. The CDR3 totals 16 residues. The trim removed 10 bases at V and 2 bases at J, leaving 14 bases unmatched. The CDR3 sequence: CANTEDSGTGAYEQYF. For the CDR3, the DNA is TGTGCCAACACTGAGGATTCCGGGACAGGGGCCTACGAGCAGTACTTC.

The V and J genes are TRBV19 and TRBJ2-6, with a weak D call TRBD2 (5 bases). There are 17 residues in the CDR3. V was pared by 2 bases and J by 2 bases, with 13 bases between. CDR1 and CDR2 (germline): LNHDA, SQIVND (reference sequence). CDR3 coding DNA: TGTGCCAGTAGTATAAACGGGAATGCCCCTGGGGCCAACGTCCTGACTTTC. Translation gives CASSINGNAPGANVLTF. The full variable domain, with the rest looked up from reference TRBV19 and TRBJ2-6, is DGGITQSPKYLFRKEGQNVTLSCEQNLNHDAMYWYRQDPGQGLRLIYYSQIVNDFQKGDIAEGYSVSREKKESFPLTVTSAQKNPTAFYLCASSINGNAPGANVLTFGAGSRLTVL.

J is TRBJ2-1 and V is TRBV29-1; 8 bases fit TRBD2. Germline V CDR1 and CDR2: SQVTM, ANQGSEA. This CDR3 is 12 amino acids long. V lost 7 bases, J lost 6 bases, and 5 bases stayed unmatched. CDR3 sequence: CSARGGGNEQFF. CDR3 DNA sequence: TGCAGCGCCCGGGGGGGCGGCAATGAGCAGTTCTTC.

The chain recombines TRBV4-1 with TRBJ2-7, with 11 bases matching TRBD1. CDR3 length: 15 residues. Unmatched junction bases numbered 3, after V lost 4 bases and J lost 1 base. The germline gives CDR1 MGHRA, CDR2 YSYEKL. The CDR3 loop is CASSLGQGASYEQYF. CDR3 nucleotide sequence: TGCGCCAGCAGCCTCGGACAGGGGGCATCCTACGAGCAGTACTTC.

This CDR3 reads CASSKGGGTCQYF. DNA of the CDR3: TGTGCCAGCAGCAAAGGGGGGGGGACATGTCAGTACTTC. This chain joins TRBV21-1 and TRBJ2-7; whether TRBD2, the table's D call, matches the DNA was not checked. TRBV21-1 has pseudogene status. The CDR3 runs to 13 residues.

The rearrangement links TRBV27 to TRBJ2-7; 9 bases agree with TRBD1. The J segment lost 4 bases and the V segment lost 6 bases, leaving 10 bases of the junction unmatched. The CDR3 length is 15 residues. Germline V CDR1 and CDR2: MNHEY, SMNVEV (reference sequence). This chain's CDR3 is CASRNPGTGTYEQYF. DNA for the CDR3: TGTGCCAGCAGGAACCCCGGGACAGGGACGTACGAGCAGTACTTC.

This clone was observed once. The chain links TRBV15 to TRBJ2-5, with 7 bases lining up with TRBD2. The germline V gene encodes CDR1 LNHNV and CDR2 YYDKDF (reference sequence). Germline trimming cut 0 bases from V and 4 bases from J; bases unmatched to any gene: 5. This CDR3 is built from 15 residues. The CDR3 DNA reads TGTGCCACCAGCAGAGATCGGGTAGCGGGAGAGACCCAGTACTTC. Protein: CATSRDRVAGETQYF.

This clone was seen once. This chain uses TRBV11-3 with TRBJ2-2; no clear D. CDR3 length equals 16 residues. Trimming took off 5 bases at V and 6 bases at J, with 19 bases between the two ends. Per germline, CDR1 SGHNT and CDR2 YENEEA. The CDR3 DNA sequence: TGTGCCAGCAGCCCCGGCCCACTACACGGTCCCGGGGAGCTGTTTTTT. This codes for CASSPGPLHGPGELFF.

The chain carries TRBV28 and TRBJ2-7; 8 nucleotides align to TRBD2. J lost 7 bases, V lost 2 bases, and 13 bases had no gene match. Germline V gives CDR1 MDHEN, CDR2 SYDVKM. The CDR3 spans 16 residues. The DNA for the CDR3 is TGTGCCAGCAGTTTACGACGCCTGCGGGGGGAGGGAGAGCAGTACTTC. Its protein is CASSLRRLRGEGEQYF. Using reference TRBV28 and TRBJ2-7 for the parts outside the CDR3, the full variable domain is DVKVTQSSRYLVKRTGEKVFLECVQDMDHENMFWYRQDPGLGLRLIYFSYDVKMKEKGDIPEGYSVSREKKERFSLILESASTNQTSMYLCASSLRRLRGEGEQYFGPGTRLTVT.

The chain couples TRBV7-9 to TRBJ1-4; unclear D gene. Trimming stripped 5 bases from V and 7 bases from J, with 14 bases between. This CDR3 is 14 amino acids long. CDR1 and CDR2 from the germline V gene are SEHNR and FQNEAQ (reference sequence). This CDR3 reads CASSQPSGREKLFF. CDR3 DNA sequence: TGTGCCAGCAGCCAACCTTCAGGTCGTGAAAAACTGTTTTTT.

The V and J genes are TRBV19 and TRBJ1-5; 7 nucleotides agree with TRBD1. The germline gives CDR1 LNHDA, CDR2 SQIVND (reference sequence). Germline trimming cut 9 bases from V and 7 bases from J; bases unmatched to any gene: 12. The CDR3 runs 14 residues. The CDR3 sequence is CASFQTGSAQPQHF. As DNA, the CDR3 is TGTGCCAGCTTCCAGACAGGGTCAGCGCAGCCCCAGCATTTT.

J is TRBJ2-2 and V is TRBV9, with 9 bases fitting TRBD2. Germline V lookup: CDR1 SGDLS, CDR2 YYNGEE. The CDR3 sequence is 17 residues long. V was pared by 0 bases and J by 5 bases, with 8 bases of the junction left unmatched. The CDR3 protein is CASSVDSGGRRTGELFF. As DNA, the CDR3 is TGTGCCAGCAGCGTAGATAGCGGGGGTAGGAGGACCGGGGAGCTGTTTTTT.

V gene TRBV9 combines with J gene TRBJ2-3, with TRBD1 matching 7 bases. The CDR3 is 16 residues long. Germline trimming cut 0 bases from V and 2 bases from J; bases unmatched to any gene: 6. Germline CDR1 SGDLS, CDR2 YYNGEE. The CDR3 protein is CASSVEGATFTDTQYF. CDR3 bases: TGTGCCAGCAGCGTAGAGGGGGCGACATTCACAGATACGCAGTATTTT.

This clone was counted only a few times. The V gene is TRBV28, the J gene TRBJ1-6, with D possibly matching TRBD1 (5 bases). In germline, CDR1 is MDHEN, CDR2 SYDVKM. V shed 6 bases and J shed 9 bases, with 18 bases lying between them. This CDR3 has 15 amino acids. CDR3 in DNA: TGTGCCAGCAGCCGTCCAGGGCACCCAATTTCACCCCTCCACTTT. Translating it yields CASSRPGHPISPLHF. Supplemented by reference TRBV28 and TRBJ1-6, the full variable domain reads DVKVTQSSRYLVKRTGEKVFLECVQDMDHENMFWYRQDPGLGLRLIYFSYDVKMKEKGDIPEGYSVSREKKERFSLILESASTNQTSMYLCASSRPGHPISPLHFGNGTRLTVT.

This clone turned up a few times. The chain has TRBV7-3 and TRBJ2-1; TRBD2 might be the D (5 bases). The CDR3 length is 16 residues. The germline gives CDR1 SGHTA, CDR2 FQGTGA. Trimming took 2 bases from V and 8 from J, leaving 19 bases between them. CDR3 nucleotide sequence: TGTGCCAGCAGCTTACACCCGCAAACCTCCGGGGATGAGCAGTTCTTC. It is translated as CASSLHPQTSGDEQFF.

Details on this clone: Other DNA variants within this sample encode the same CDR3. The chain employs TRBV11-2 and TRBJ1-1; D not resolved. Germline lookup yields CDR1 SGHAT and CDR2 FQNNGV. CDR3 length: 13 residues. Trimming pared 2 bases from V and 2 bases from J, leaving 6 bases between. The chain's CDR3 is CASSLTGNTEAFF. CDR3 nucleotides: TGTGCCAGCAGCTTAACGGGAAACACTGAAGCTTTCTTT.

J is TRBJ2-2 and V is TRBV5-1; possible D gene TRBD2, 6 bases. V gave up 0 bases and J gave up 1 base, with 7 bases separating them. From germline, CDR1 is SGHRS and CDR2 YFSETQ. This CDR3 is built from 15 residues. CDR3 sequence: CASSLVSGNTGELFF. As DNA, the CDR3 is TGCGCCAGCAGCTTGGTTAGCGGGAACACCGGGGAGCTGTTTTTT. The full variable domain, with the rest looked up from reference TRBV5-1 and TRBJ2-2, is KAGVTQTPRYLIKTRGQQVTLSCSPISGHRSVSWYQQTPGQGLQFLFEYFSETQRNKGNFPGRFSGRQFSNSRSEMNVSTLELGDSALYLCASSLVSGNTGELFFGEGSRLTVL.

This chain links TRBV7-3 with TRBJ1-2, with D possibly being TRBD1 (5 bases). The germline V and J ends were trimmed by 6 bases and 7 bases, with 15 bases remaining between them. Per germline, CDR1 SGHTA and CDR2 FQGTGA. This CDR3 contains 13 residues. The CDR3 region is CASSSDSRGGYTF. The CDR3 bases are TGTGCCAGCAGTTCCGACTCTAGGGGTGGCTACACCTTC.